This T cell receptor (beta chain) originates from a study of blood T cell repertoires in COVID-19. Data came from immunoSEQ multiplex PCR; TCRdb stores just in-frame clones and leaves some out. The sample lists about 180,000 clones; approximately 83% were seen once. This CDR3 is built from 14 residues. Trimming removed 1 base from V and 3 bases from J, with 8 bases in between. Germline lookup yields CDR1 SGHDT and CDR2 YYEEEE. The chain recombines TRBV5-6 with TRBJ2-1; D might be TRBD1 (6 bases). Sequencing input: peripheral blood. The clonotype was recovered from a human donor in a cohort sampled during active COVID-19. CDR3 protein: CASSLTGNYNEQFF. In DNA form, the CDR3 reads TGTGCCAGCAGCTTGACAGGGAACTACAATGAGCAGTTCTTC.